What follows describes a single TCR beta chain. Its specificity is unknown. The data are from a study of beta chain features in type 1 diabetes. The study's findings and limits: Within each of all four CD4+ subsets, Type 1 diabetes patients had TCRB CDR3s that were moderately but significantly shorter.

Sequencing targeted expressed TCRB transcripts, as all isolated RNA had been reverse transcribed. The read count averaged around 3.5 million across naive, central memory and regulatory T cell samples. Measured with immunoSEQ multiplex PCR; TCRdb has only the in-frame clones, and not every one. The data contain 350,000 to 400,000 clones, approximately 16% of them singletons. Researchers reported sorting CD4+ naive, central memory, regulatory and stem cell-like memory cells via CD45RO/CCR7/CD25/CD127/CD95/CD27. Sequencing used naive CD4+ T cells from blood. The TCR sequence derives from a woman younger than 30 in good health.

The CDR3 coding sequence is TGTGCCAGCAGGACGGACAGGGTCCACAACACTGAAGCTTTCTTT. This sequence encodes CASRTDRVHNTEAFF. The rearrangement joins TRBV7-9 to TRBJ1-1, with TRBD1 matching 8 bases. Per the germline V gene, CDR1 is SEHNR and CDR2 is FQNEAQ (reference sequence). The CDR3 is 15 residues long. The J segment lost 2 bases and the V segment lost 6 bases, leaving 8 bases of the junction unmatched.